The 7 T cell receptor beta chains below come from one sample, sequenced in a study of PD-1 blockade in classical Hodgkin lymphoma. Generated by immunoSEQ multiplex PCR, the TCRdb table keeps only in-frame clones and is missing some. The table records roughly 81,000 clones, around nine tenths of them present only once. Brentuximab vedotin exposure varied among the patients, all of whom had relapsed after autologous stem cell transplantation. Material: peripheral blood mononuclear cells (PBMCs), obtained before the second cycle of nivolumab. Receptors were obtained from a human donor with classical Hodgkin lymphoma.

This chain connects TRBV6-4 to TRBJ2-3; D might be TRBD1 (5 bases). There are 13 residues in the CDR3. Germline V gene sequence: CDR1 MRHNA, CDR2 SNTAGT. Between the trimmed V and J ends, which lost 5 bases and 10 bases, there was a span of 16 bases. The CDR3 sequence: CASSFPPTEAQYF. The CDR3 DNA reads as TGTGCCAGCAGTTTCCCCCCGACAGAGGCGCAGTATTTT.

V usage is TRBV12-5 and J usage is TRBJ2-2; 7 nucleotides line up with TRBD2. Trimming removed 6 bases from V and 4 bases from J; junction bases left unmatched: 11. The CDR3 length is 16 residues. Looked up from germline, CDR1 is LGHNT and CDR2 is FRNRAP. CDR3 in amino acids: CASGYQILASTGELFF. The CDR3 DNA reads TGTGCTAGTGGCTACCAAATACTAGCGTCCACCGGGGAGCTGTTTTTT.

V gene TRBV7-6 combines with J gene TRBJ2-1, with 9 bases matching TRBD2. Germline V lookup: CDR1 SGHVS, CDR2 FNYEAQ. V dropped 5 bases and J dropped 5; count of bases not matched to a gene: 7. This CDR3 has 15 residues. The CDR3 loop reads CASSRSGSVDNEQFF. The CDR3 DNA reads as TGTGCCAGCAGCCGTAGCGGGAGCGTCGACAATGAGCAGTTCTTC.

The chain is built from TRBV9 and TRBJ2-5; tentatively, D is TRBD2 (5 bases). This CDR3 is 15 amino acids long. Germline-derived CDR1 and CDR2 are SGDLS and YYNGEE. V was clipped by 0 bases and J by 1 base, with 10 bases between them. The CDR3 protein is CASSVDAAAQETQYF. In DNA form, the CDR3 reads TGTGCCAGCAGCGTAGATGCAGCGGCCCAAGAGACCCAGTACTTC.

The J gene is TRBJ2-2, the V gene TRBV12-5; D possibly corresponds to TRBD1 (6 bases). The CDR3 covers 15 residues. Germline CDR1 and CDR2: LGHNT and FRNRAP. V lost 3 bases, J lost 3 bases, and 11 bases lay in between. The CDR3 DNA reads TGTGCTAGTGGTTTCCCTGGACAGTACACCGGGGAGCTGTTTTTT. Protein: CASGFPGQYTGELFF.

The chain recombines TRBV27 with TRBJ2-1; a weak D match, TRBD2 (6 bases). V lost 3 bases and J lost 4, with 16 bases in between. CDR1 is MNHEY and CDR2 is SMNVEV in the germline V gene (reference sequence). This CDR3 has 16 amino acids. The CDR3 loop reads CASSLSGLIRYNEQFF. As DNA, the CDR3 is TGTGCCAGCAGTTTGTCCGGACTAATCAGATACAATGAGCAGTTCTTC.

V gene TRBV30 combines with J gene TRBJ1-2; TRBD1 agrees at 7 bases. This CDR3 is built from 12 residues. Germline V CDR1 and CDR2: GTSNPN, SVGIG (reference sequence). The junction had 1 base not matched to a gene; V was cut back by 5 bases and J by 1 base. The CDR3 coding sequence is TGTGCCTGGGACAGGGTTAACTATGGCTACACCTTC. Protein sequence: CAWDRVNYGYTF. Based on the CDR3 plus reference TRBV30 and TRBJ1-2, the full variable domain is SQTIHQWPATLVQPVGSPLSLECTVEGTSNPNLYWYRQAAGRGLQLLFYSVGIGQISSEVPQNLSASRPQDRQFILSSKKLLLSDSGFYLCAWDRVNYGYTFGSGTRLTVV.